Listed below are T cell receptor beta chains from one sample, sequenced in a study of radiotherapy plus CTLA-4 blockade in lung cancer. Only in-frame clones appear in the TCRdb table, and some are missing; sequencing was by immunoSEQ multiplex PCR. The sample lists 40,000 to 60,000 clones; roughly 80% were seen once. The sample in question was peripheral blood, obtained from a patient treated with radiotherapy plus ipilimumab. The receptors stem from a human donor with non-small cell lung cancer who had stable disease on radiotherapy plus ipilimumab. The CDR3 runs from the conserved cysteine through the conserved F or W. Each record gives: clone size, D gene, V gene, J gene, CDR3 protein, CDR3 DNA. The D gene is left open where the match is weak. Clone size, where shown, is once, few, many, or a class for clones that have expanded.

clone_size: -
d_call: TRBD1
v_call: TRBV4-3
j_call: TRBJ1-1
cdr3_aa: CASSHSGQGGTEAFF
cdr3_nt: TGCGCCAGCAGCCATTCGGGACAGGGGGGCACTGAAGCTTTCTTT

clone_size: -
d_call: TRBD2
v_call: TRBV15
j_call: TRBJ2-1
cdr3_aa: CATKASGRNEQFF
cdr3_nt: TGTGCCACCAAGGCTAGCGGGAGGAATGAGCAGTTCTTC

clone_size: few
d_call: -
v_call: TRBV7-8
j_call: TRBJ2-1
cdr3_aa: CASSLWQGITDNEQFF
cdr3_nt: TGTGCCAGCAGCCTCTGGCAGGGTATAACGGACAATGAGCAGTTCTTC

clone_size: -
d_call: TRBD1
v_call: TRBV27
j_call: TRBJ2-2
cdr3_aa: CASRRLPGTGSGELFF
cdr3_nt: TGTGCCAGCAGAAGATTACCCGGGACAGGGTCCGGGGAGCTGTTTTTT

clone_size: -
d_call: TRBD2
v_call: TRBV7-3
j_call: TRBJ2-5
cdr3_aa: CASSYVAGGFETQYF
cdr3_nt: TGTGCCAGCAGCTACGTAGCGGGAGGGTTCGAGACCCAGTACTTC

clone_size: -
d_call: TRBD2
v_call: TRBV7-7
j_call: TRBJ2-7
cdr3_aa: CASSSIAGRPPGEQYF
cdr3_nt: TGTGCTAGCAGCTCAATAGCGGGCCGCCCTCCGGGGGAGCAGTACTTC

clone_size: -
d_call: TRBD2
v_call: TRBV5-6
j_call: TRBJ2-1
cdr3_aa: CASIGLGLGGNEQFF
cdr3_nt: TGTGCCAGCATCGGACTGGGACTAGGGGGCAATGAGCAGTTCTTC

clone_size: -
d_call: -
v_call: TRBV7-6
j_call: TRBJ2-3
cdr3_aa: CASSLNWATDTQYF
cdr3_nt: TGTGCCAGCAGCTTAAATTGGGCCACAGATACGCAGTATTTT

clone_size: -
d_call: -
v_call: TRBV7-3
j_call: TRBJ2-3
cdr3_aa: CASSLTGGTDTQYF
cdr3_nt: TGTGCCAGCAGCTTAACAGGGGGCACAGATACGCAGTATTTT

clone_size: -
d_call: -
v_call: TRBV2
j_call: TRBJ2-1
cdr3_aa: CASKERTSYNEQFF
cdr3_nt: TGTGCCAGCAAAGAGCGGACCTCCTACAATGAGCAGTTCTTC

clone_size: -
d_call: TRBD2
v_call: TRBV7-8
j_call: TRBJ2-5
cdr3_aa: CASSLLAGAPETQYF
cdr3_nt: TGTGCCAGCAGCTTACTAGCGGGAGCGCCAGAGACCCAGTACTTC

clone_size: -
d_call: TRBD1
v_call: TRBV7-3
j_call: TRBJ2-1
cdr3_aa: CASSTDRVSGEQFF
cdr3_nt: TGTGCCAGCAGCACCGACAGGGTGTCGGGTGAGCAGTTCTTC

clone_size: -
d_call: TRBD2
v_call: TRBV28
j_call: TRBJ2-5
cdr3_aa: CASSLGGLAGTGGTQYF
cdr3_nt: TGTGCCAGCAGTTTAGGAGGACTAGCGGGGACGGGTGGGACCCAGTACTTC

clone_size: -
d_call: -
v_call: TRBV4-2
j_call: TRBJ2-7
cdr3_aa: CASSLEIGGYYEQYF
cdr3_nt: TGTGCCAGCAGCCTAGAGATAGGCGGTTACTACGAGCAGTACTTC

clone_size: -
d_call: TRBD2
v_call: TRBV10-2
j_call: TRBJ2-2
cdr3_aa: CASRASGSRTGELFF
cdr3_nt: TGCGCCAGCAGGGCTAGCGGGAGTAGGACCGGGGAGCTGTTTTTT

clone_size: -
d_call: TRBD1
v_call: TRBV28
j_call: TRBJ2-1
cdr3_aa: CASKSGTGGQDEQFF
cdr3_nt: TGTGCCAGCAAAAGTGGGACAGGGGGACAGGATGAGCAGTTCTTC

clone_size: -
d_call: TRBD2
v_call: TRBV19
j_call: TRBJ2-3
cdr3_aa: CASTDCLAGTRIVDTQYF
cdr3_nt: TGTGCCAGTACCGATTGCTTAGCCGGGACTAGGATTGTAGATACGCAGTATTTT